Reported below is one TCR beta chain. Its antigen is as yet unknown. This sample stems from a study of CD8+ T cells in alopecia areata. The V gene's germline CDR1 is MNHEY and CDR2 SMNVEV (reference sequence). There are 14 residues in the CDR3. The trim removed 4 bases at V and 6 bases at J, leaving 8 bases unmatched. Study findings and constraints: Normal scalp had lower clonality than lesional scalp, with alopecia totalis/universalis lesions showing this most strongly. Scalp specimens additionally yield sequences from normal skin's resident alphabeta T cells.

The sequencing template was cDNA reverse transcribed from extracted RNA. Assay used: immunoSEQ multiplex PCR; TCRdb lists only in-frame clones, some missing. The table lists 25,000 or so clones, under 60% of them singletons, with less than 35% in the top ten. Sequencing was done on a sample of NKG2D-high CD8+ T cells sorted from blood. The receptor was derived from a human donor with alopecia areata. The rearrangement links TRBV27 to TRBJ1-1; 7 bases line up with TRBD1. The CDR3 protein is CASSSATGRAEAFF. The CDR3 DNA sequence: TGTGCCAGCAGTTCGGCGACAGGGAGGGCTGAAGCTTTCTTT.